This record looks at one T cell receptor (beta chain) sequence and its context. These data come from a study of radiation and T cells in renal cell carcinoma. Study information: Nephrectomy followed 15 Gy stereotactic body radiation by 4 weeks.

Time point specified: baseline pretreatment blood. The treatment is: 15 Gy SBRT to primary tumor, nephrectomy 4 weeks later. Radiation-treated patients gave blood at baseline, week 2 and week 4. Profiled with immunoSEQ multiplex PCR; TCRdb holds only in-frame clones, not every one. There are some 140,000 clones in the sample; about 88% occur only once, and about 11% lies in the top ten. This CDR3 has 15 amino acids. The germline gives CDR1 SGHNT, CDR2 YYREEE (reference sequence). With V trimmed by 4 bases and J by 8 bases, 6 bases remained unmatched. Sequenced here: blood, sampled from a patient whose treatment included radiotherapy and nephrectomy. The TCR comes from a woman aged 50 to 60 with renal cell carcinoma. The V and J genes are TRBV5-4 and TRBJ2-1, with 13 bases identical to TRBD2. Here the CDR3 DNA reads TGTGCCAGCAGCCCCCGACTAGCGGGGGGTCATGAGCAGTTCTTC. Residues: CASSPRLAGGHEQFF.